What follows are 27 T cell receptor beta chains derived from one specimen sequenced in a study of shared clonotypes between healthy human individuals. Assay: immunoSEQ multiplex PCR; the TCRdb copy retains only in-frame clones and omits some. The sample comprises some 500,000 clones, roughly 95% of which are singletons, and 0.064% rests with the top ten. Sequences were obtained from naive CD4+ T cells sorted from blood. Regarding subset: CD45RA+ positively selected. The receptor set was obtained from a woman aged 25-40 years in good health.

The chain carries TRBV7-2 and TRBJ2-5; 8 bases map to TRBD2. V shed 7 bases and J 5 bases; nucleotides not matched to a gene: 21. Germline V gene sequence: CDR1 SGHTA, CDR2 FQGNSA. This CDR3 spans 18 amino acids. CDR3 loop: CASTTSGLAGPQLETQYF. The CDR3 coding sequence is TGTGCCAGCACCACGAGCGGGTTAGCGGGACCTCAACTCGAGACCCAGTACTTC.

V usage is TRBV7-2 and J usage is TRBJ2-1; TRBD2 might be the D (5 bases). Germline CDR1 and CDR2: SGHTA and FQGNSA. The CDR3 has 15 amino acids. V lost 1 base to trimming and J lost 2 bases, with 9 bases between them. Written as DNA, the CDR3 is TGTGCCAGCAGCTTAGAGCCTAGCCCCTACAATGAGCAGTTCTTC. This sequence encodes CASSLEPSPYNEQFF.

The chain uses TRBV29-1 and TRBJ2-7; D is possibly TRBD2 (5 bases). V was pared by 4 bases and J by 4 bases, with 11 bases between. The CDR3 covers 12 residues. Per germline, CDR1 SQVTM and CDR2 ANQGSEA. CDR3 in amino acids: CSVGLAGYEQYF. The DNA of the CDR3 is TGCAGCGTTGGCCTAGCAGGTTACGAGCAGTACTTC.

This chain joins TRBV28 and TRBJ1-1; D gene unclear. V gave up 1 base and J gave up 1 base, with 10 bases separating them. Germline loops: CDR1 MDHEN, CDR2 SYDVKM. This CDR3 has 15 residues. CDR3 amino acids: CASSLLGAGNTEAFF. CDR3 in DNA: TGTGCCAGCAGTTTATTGGGCGCGGGGAACACTGAAGCTTTCTTT.

The chain uses TRBV13 and TRBJ1-2, with a tentative D call TRBD1 (5 bases). Germline V gives CDR1 PRHDT, CDR2 FYEKMQ (reference sequence). V was clipped by 11 bases and J by 4 bases, with 17 bases between them. The CDR3 loop spans 13 amino acids. CDR3 DNA sequence: TGTGCCCTTCGAGCGGGGACTGGCTATGGCTACACCTTC. Translating gives CALRAGTGYGYTF.

The rearrangement uses TRBV27 and TRBJ2-1; 7 nucleotides line up with TRBD1. V was pared by 3 bases and J by 5 bases, with 7 bases of the junction left unmatched. The germline V gene has CDR1 MNHEY and CDR2 SMNVEV (reference sequence). The CDR3 has 15 amino acids. The CDR3 loop is CASSFLGTAHNEQFF. CDR3 DNA: TGTGCCAGCAGTTTCTTGGGGACAGCCCACAATGAGCAGTTCTTC.

This clone was detected once. J is TRBJ2-1 and V is TRBV11-3; D is ambiguous. V was cut by 5 bases and J by 8 bases, with 16 bases left in between. CDR1 SGHNT and CDR2 YENEEA come from the germline V gene. The CDR3 contains 14 residues. CDR3 nucleotides: TGTGCCAGCAGCCCCCGGCCCTCGAACGATGAGCAGTTCTTC. This translates into CASSPRPSNDEQFF.

V and J are TRBV28 and TRBJ2-5, with 11 bases that match TRBD1. CDR1 and CDR2 (germline): MDHEN, SYDVKM. The CDR3 runs 14 residues. The V segment lost 4 bases and the J segment 4 bases; nucleotides outside the gene matches: 2. The CDR3 DNA is TGTGCCAGCAGTTCCGGACAGGGGGCAGAGACCCAGTACTTC. This codes for CASSSGQGAETQYF.

This chain uses TRBV7-8 with TRBJ1-6; 7 nucleotides line up with TRBD1. CDR1 SGHVS and CDR2 FQNEAQ come from the germline V gene. This CDR3 has 14 residues. V was clipped by 5 bases and J by 9 bases; unmatched bases: 7. The CDR3 nucleotides are TGTGCCAGCAGCCAGGGGACAGTCGGTTCACCCCTCCACTTT. As protein: CASSQGTVGSPLHF. The full variable domain, with the rest looked up from reference TRBV7-8 and TRBJ1-6, is GAGVSQSPRYKVAKRGQDVALRCDPISGHVSLFWYQQALGQGPEFLTYFQNEAQLDKSGLPSDRFFAERPEGSVSTLKIQRTQQEDSAVYLCASSQGTVGSPLHFGNGTRLTVT.

Comment on this clone: Within the sample, other DNA sequences also encode this same CDR3. This rearrangement joins TRBV7-2 to TRBJ2-7; 14 bases align to TRBD2. Germline V lookup: CDR1 SGHTA, CDR2 FQGNSA. The V gene end was trimmed by 4 bases and the J gene end by 3 bases; junction bases not matched to a gene: 5. CDR3 size: 16 residues. CDR3 nucleotide sequence: TGTGCCAGCAGCTACACCGGGACTAGCGGGAGCTACGAGCAGTACTTC. Translated: CASSYTGTSGSYEQYF.

CDR3 DNA: TGCGCCACCGGGGGACAGGGGGAAGAGACCCAGTACTTC. Translation: CATGGQGEETQYF. The rearrangement uses TRBV10-1 and TRBJ2-5; 11 bases line up with TRBD1. Losses at the gene ends were 10 bases for V and 3 bases for J; bases not matched to a gene: 4. Germline CDR1 is WNHNN and CDR2 is SYGVQD (reference sequence). The CDR3 length is 13 residues.

This clone appeared once. This sequence joins TRBV6-6 and TRBJ1-2; no definite D call. V was pared by 2 bases and J by 0 bases, with 7 bases between. The length of the CDR3 is 14 residues. Germline-derived CDR1 and CDR2 are MNHNY and SVGAGI (reference sequence). Here the CDR3 reads CASSYVEANYGYTF. The CDR3 bases are TGTGCCAGCAGTTACGTGGAAGCTAACTATGGCTACACCTTC.

The chain uses TRBV7-8 and TRBJ1-5; weak D call: TRBD1 (5 bases). This CDR3 comprises 15 residues. Germline assignment: CDR1 SGHVS and CDR2 FQNEAQ. Trimming pared 0 bases from V and 6 bases from J, leaving 12 bases between. CDR3 sequence: CASSLALTAGQPQHF. CDR3 nucleotides: TGTGCCAGCAGCTTAGCCCTGACAGCGGGTCAGCCCCAGCATTTT.

The chain links TRBV2 to TRBJ2-7, with 7 bases identical to TRBD2. CDR3 length: 15 amino acids. With 8 bases clipped from V and 2 bases from J, the junction kept 12 bases outside the gene matches. Germline V gene lookup returns CDR1 SNHLY and CDR2 FYNNEI. The CDR3 DNA is TGTGCCAGCTCCCCACTAGCGCAAAGTACCTACGAGCAGTACTTC. This encodes CASSPLAQSTYEQYF.

The chain carries TRBV5-1 and TRBJ2-1; 12 bases fit TRBD1. In germline, CDR1 is SGHRS, CDR2 YFSETQ. The CDR3 totals 16 residues. V lost 3 bases, J lost 7 bases, and 8 bases stayed unmatched. In nucleotides, the CDR3 is TGCGCCAGCAGCTCCGTCAGGGACAGGGGGCTAAATGAGCAGTTCTTC. The encoded protein is CASSSVRDRGLNEQFF.

The chain has TRBV18 and TRBJ1-1; D remains unclear. V was clipped by 6 bases and J by 3 bases, with 14 bases between them. In germline, CDR1 is KGHSH, CDR2 LQKENI. This CDR3 contains 14 residues. The CDR3 sequence: CASSPRVDDTEAFF. The CDR3 DNA follows: TGTGCCAGCTCTCCTAGGGTAGATGACACTGAAGCTTTCTTT.

This sequence joins TRBV10-3 and TRBJ1-2, with D possibly being TRBD1 (6 bases). V was pared by 0 bases and J by 4 bases, with 15 bases between. Germline V gene sequence: CDR1 ENHRY, CDR2 SYGVKD. CDR3 length: 16 residues. The CDR3 region has the DNA TGTGCCATCAGTGAGTCTCGGACAGTTAAGGGCTATGGCTACACCTTC. Protein sequence: CAISESRTVKGYGYTF.

The CDR3, as DNA: TGTGCCAGCGGCCCCGGGACAGGGACCGCCGGGGAGCTGTTTTTT. Protein product: CASGPGTGTAGELFF. The chain combines TRBV6-6 with TRBJ2-2; 9 bases are shared with TRBD1. This CDR3 is 15 amino acids long. Germline lookup yields CDR1 MNHNY and CDR2 SVGAGI (reference sequence). The ends lost 8 bases at V and 6 bases at J; junction bases unmatched: 10.

This rearrangement joins TRBV6-6 to TRBJ2-5; no firm D call. The germline V gene encodes CDR1 MNHNY and CDR2 SVGAGI (reference sequence). The length of the CDR3 is 15 residues. V lost 5 bases and J lost 0, with 13 bases in between. CDR3 nucleotide sequence: TGTGCCAGCAGTAACCAACGTAAGTACCAAGAGACCCAGTACTTC. This encodes CASSNQRKYQETQYF.

The chain recombines TRBV28 with TRBJ2-7; 7 bases line up with TRBD2. V lost 6 bases and J lost 5; bases outside the gene matches: 4. The length of the CDR3 is 12 residues. Germline V gene data show CDR1 as MDHEN and CDR2 as SYDVKM. DNA for the CDR3: TGTGCCAGCAGGGCGGGAGCCCACGAGCAGTACTTC. Residues: CASRAGAHEQYF.

The rearrangement joins TRBV28 to TRBJ1-3, with D possibly being TRBD1 (5 bases). The V end was cut by 6 bases, the J end by 0 bases, with 6 bases between. CDR1 is MDHEN, CDR2 SYDVKM, per germline. The CDR3 extends over 13 amino acids. The CDR3 DNA is TGTGCCAGCAGGGGGCTCTCTGGAAACACCATATATTTT. Translating gives CASRGLSGNTIYF.

The CDR3 is CASRLSPGASGSHEQFF. The CDR3 nucleotides are TGTGCCAGCAGGTTATCCCCGGGGGCTAGCGGGAGTCATGAGCAGTTCTTC. The genes are TRBV7-9 and TRBJ2-1; 10 nucleotides match TRBD2. This CDR3 has 17 amino acids. V shed 6 bases and J 8 bases; nucleotides not matched to a gene: 16. CDR1 and CDR2 from the germline V gene are SEHNR and FQNEAQ (reference sequence).

To note about this clone: This specimen includes other DNA sequences encoding the same CDR3. The rearrangement uses TRBV28 and TRBJ1-2, with unresolved D. Trimming removed 2 bases from V and 4 bases from J, with 5 bases in between. This CDR3 region has 12 residues. Germline CDR1 is MDHEN and CDR2 is SYDVKM. DNA of the CDR3: TGTGCCAGCAGTTTAAGGGCCTATGGCTACACCTTC. Translated, it gives CASSLRAYGYTF.

The J gene is TRBJ1-5, the V gene TRBV27; D unclear. The germline gives CDR1 MNHEY, CDR2 SMNVEV (reference sequence). The CDR3 extends over 15 amino acids. V lost 5 bases and J 5 bases, leaving 16 bases between the germline ends. The CDR3 bases are TGTGCCAGCAGTCCCCGGTGGAGCAGCGATCAGCCCCAGCATTTT. It codes for CASSPRWSSDQPQHF.

The chain links TRBV18 to TRBJ2-1, with 8 bases identical to TRBD1. Trimming cost V 2 bases and J 4 bases; bases outside gene matches: 7. The CDR3 loop spans 16 amino acids. CDR1 and CDR2 (germline): KGHSH, LQKENI. In DNA form, the CDR3 reads TGTGCCAGCTCACCAACCCCGGGACAGGCGTACAATGAGCAGTTCTTC. Its protein product is CASSPTPGQAYNEQFF. Combining the CDR3 with reference TRBV18 and TRBJ2-1 gives the whole variable domain NAGVMQNPRHLVRRRGQEARLRCSPMKGHSHVYWYRQLPEEGLKFMVYLQKENIIDESGMPKERFSAEFPKEGPSILRIQQVVRGDSAAYFCASSPTPGQAYNEQFFGPGTRLTVL.

The gene calls are TRBV28 and TRBJ1-5; D possibly corresponds to TRBD1 (6 bases). The V gene's germline CDR1 is MDHEN and CDR2 SYDVKM. V lost 5 bases and J lost 1, with 21 bases in between. CDR3 length equals 18 residues. The CDR3 reads CASSVYRVRRGSNQPQHF. Here the CDR3 DNA reads TGTGCCAGCAGTGTCTACAGGGTTCGAAGGGGGAGCAATCAGCCCCAGCATTTT.

The chain carries TRBV7-2 and TRBJ2-7; D tentatively reads TRBD1 or TRBD2 (6 bases each). The CDR3 contains 13 residues. Germline-derived CDR1 and CDR2 are SGHTA and FQGNSA. Deletions cut 1 base from V and 5 bases from J, with 9 bases between. The CDR3 DNA sequence: TGTGCCAGCAGCTTAGTCGGGGGCAACGAGCAGTACTTC. Amino acid sequence: CASSLVGGNEQYF.